What follows is one T cell receptor (beta chain) and its context. Antigen: not known. CDR1 is SGHAT and CDR2 is FQDESV in the germline V gene (reference sequence). CDR3 length equals 20 residues. The J segment lost 0 bases and the V segment lost 4 bases, leaving 17 bases of the junction unmatched. A single record per CDR3 protein comes from TCRdb applying MiXCR to the RT-PCR reads. The sample yields 630,000 or so distinct CDR3 sequences, roughly 14% seen once. The record originates from a study of response to subunit inactivated influenza vaccine. Points from the study as a whole: The study's authors posited that every seasonal influenza vaccination enlists few new T cells.

This specimen consisted of PBMCs from blood, obtained approximately 12 days after vaccination. The sequence came from a man aged 45-65 years who received an inactivated influenza vaccine. The genes are TRBV11-1 and TRBJ2-7; 11 bases map to TRBD2. The CDR3 nucleotides read TGTGCCAGCAGCTCAAATCCGGGACTAGCGGACAAGGGCAGCTCCTACGAGCAGTACTTC. Protein: CASSSNPGLADKGSSYEQYF. Full variable domain (rest looked up from reference TRBV11-1 and TRBJ2-7): EAEVAQSPRYKITEKSQAVAFWCDPISGHATLYWYRQILGQGPELLVQFQDESVVDDSQLPKDRFSAERLKGVDSTLKIQPAELGDSAMYLCASSSNPGLADKGSSYEQYFGPGTRLTVT.